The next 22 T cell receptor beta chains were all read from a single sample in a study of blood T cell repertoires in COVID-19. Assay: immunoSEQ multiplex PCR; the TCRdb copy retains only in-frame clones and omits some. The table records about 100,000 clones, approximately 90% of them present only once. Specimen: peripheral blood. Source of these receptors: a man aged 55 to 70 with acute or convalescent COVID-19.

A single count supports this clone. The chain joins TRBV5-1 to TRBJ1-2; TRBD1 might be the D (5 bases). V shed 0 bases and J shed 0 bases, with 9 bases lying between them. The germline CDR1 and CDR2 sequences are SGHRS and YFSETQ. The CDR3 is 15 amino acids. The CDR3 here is CASSLEGSPNYGYTF. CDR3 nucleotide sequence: TGCGCCAGCAGCTTGGAGGGGTCCCCTAACTATGGCTACACCTTC.

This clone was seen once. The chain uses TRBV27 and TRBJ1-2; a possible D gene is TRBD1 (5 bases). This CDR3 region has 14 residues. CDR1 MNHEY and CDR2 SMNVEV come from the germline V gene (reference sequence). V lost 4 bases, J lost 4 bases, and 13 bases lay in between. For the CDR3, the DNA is TGTGCCAGCAGTTCCGTGGGGGGGTCCTATGGCTACACCTTC. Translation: CASSSVGGSYGYTF.

The CDR3 reads CASSSQGGSLGNTIYF. DNA for the CDR3: TGTGCCAGTAGTTCGCAGGGGGGATCTCTTGGAAACACCATATATTTT. The chain links TRBV19 to TRBJ1-3; 7 nucleotides agree with TRBD1. Germline V CDR1 and CDR2: LNHDA, SQIVND (reference sequence). J gave up 3 bases and V 5 bases, and 10 bases lay outside the gene matches. This CDR3 region has 16 residues.

The CDR3, as DNA: TGTGCCAGCAGCTTGGCCACAGGGGCTCCGGCAACTAATGAAAAACTGTTTTTT. Its protein is CASSLATGAPATNEKLFF. The chain employs TRBV5-6 and TRBJ1-4; 7 positions agree with TRBD1. The CDR3 covers 18 residues. Trimming at V came to 0 bases and at J to 0 bases, leaving 8 bases not matched to a gene. Germline V gene data show CDR1 as SGHDT and CDR2 as YYEEEE.

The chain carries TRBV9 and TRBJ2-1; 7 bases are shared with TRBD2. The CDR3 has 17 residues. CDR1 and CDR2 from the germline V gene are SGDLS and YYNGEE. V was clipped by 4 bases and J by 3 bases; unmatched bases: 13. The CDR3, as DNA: TGTGCCAGCAGCCCAAGCGGGGTAGGGGCTCACTACAATGAGCAGTTCTTC. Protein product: CASSPSGVGAHYNEQFF.

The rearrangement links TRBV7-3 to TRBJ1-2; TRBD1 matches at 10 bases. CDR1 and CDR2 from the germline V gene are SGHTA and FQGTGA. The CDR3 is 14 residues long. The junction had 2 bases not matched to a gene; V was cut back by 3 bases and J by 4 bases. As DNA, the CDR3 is TGTGCCAGCAGCTTGGGACAGGGGAGCTATGGCTACACCTTC. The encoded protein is CASSLGQGSYGYTF.

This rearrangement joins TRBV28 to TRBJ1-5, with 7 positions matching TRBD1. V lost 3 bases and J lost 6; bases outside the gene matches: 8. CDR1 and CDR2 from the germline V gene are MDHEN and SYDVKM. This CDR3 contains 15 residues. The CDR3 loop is CASSLLTGVGQPQHF. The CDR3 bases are TGTGCCAGCAGTTTGTTAACAGGGGTGGGTCAGCCCCAGCATTTT.

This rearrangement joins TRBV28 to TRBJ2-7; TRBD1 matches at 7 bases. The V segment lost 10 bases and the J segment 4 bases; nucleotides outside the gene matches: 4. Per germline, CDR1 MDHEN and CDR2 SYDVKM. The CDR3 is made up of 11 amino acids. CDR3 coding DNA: TGTGCCATCCAACAGGGGTACGAGCAGTACTTC. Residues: CAIQQGYEQYF.

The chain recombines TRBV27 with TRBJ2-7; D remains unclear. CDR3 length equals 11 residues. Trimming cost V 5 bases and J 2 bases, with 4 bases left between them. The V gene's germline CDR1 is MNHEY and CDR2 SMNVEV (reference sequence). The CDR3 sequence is CASSQTYEQYF. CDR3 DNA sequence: TGTGCCAGCAGTCAGACCTACGAGCAGTACTTC.

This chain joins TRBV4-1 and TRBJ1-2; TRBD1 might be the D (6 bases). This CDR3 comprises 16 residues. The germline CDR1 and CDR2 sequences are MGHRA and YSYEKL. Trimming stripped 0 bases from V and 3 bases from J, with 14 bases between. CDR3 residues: CASSQDYGQGHYGYTF. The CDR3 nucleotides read TGCGCCAGCAGCCAAGATTATGGTCAGGGGCACTATGGCTACACCTTC.

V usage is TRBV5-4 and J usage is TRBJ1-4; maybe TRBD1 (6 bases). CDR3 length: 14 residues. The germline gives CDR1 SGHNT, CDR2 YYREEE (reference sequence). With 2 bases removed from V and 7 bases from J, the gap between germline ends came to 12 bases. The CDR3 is CASSFYGGGEKLFF. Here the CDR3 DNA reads TGTGCCAGCAGCTTTTATGGGGGCGGTGAAAAACTGTTTTTT. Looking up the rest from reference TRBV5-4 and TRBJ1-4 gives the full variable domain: ETGVTQSPTHLIKTRGQQVTLRCSSQSGHNTVSWYQQALGQGPQFIFQYYREEENGRGNFPPRFSGLQFPNYSSELNVNALELDDSALYLCASSFYGGGEKLFFGSGTQLSVL.

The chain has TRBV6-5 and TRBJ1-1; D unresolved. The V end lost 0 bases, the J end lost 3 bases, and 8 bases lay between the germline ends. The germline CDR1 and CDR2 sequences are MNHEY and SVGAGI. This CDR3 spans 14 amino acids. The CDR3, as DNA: TGTGCCAGCAGTTACTCGTCGGGAGACACTGAAGCTTTCTTT. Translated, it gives CASSYSSGDTEAFF.

The CDR3: CASSGSRSDTQYF. Written as DNA, the CDR3 is TGTGCCAGCAGCGGCAGCAGGTCAGATACGCAGTATTTT. The chain uses TRBV5-4 and TRBJ2-3; D uncertain. V lost 4 bases, J lost 4 bases, and 10 bases lay in between. The germline CDR1 and CDR2 sequences are SGHNT and YYREEE (reference sequence). The length of the CDR3 is 13 residues.

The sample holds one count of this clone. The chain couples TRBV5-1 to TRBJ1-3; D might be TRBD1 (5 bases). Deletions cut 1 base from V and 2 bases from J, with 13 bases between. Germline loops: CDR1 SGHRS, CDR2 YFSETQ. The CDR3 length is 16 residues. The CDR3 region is CASSLRGLDAGNTIYF. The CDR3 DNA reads TGCGCCAGCAGCTTGCGGGGGTTGGACGCTGGAAACACCATATATTTT.

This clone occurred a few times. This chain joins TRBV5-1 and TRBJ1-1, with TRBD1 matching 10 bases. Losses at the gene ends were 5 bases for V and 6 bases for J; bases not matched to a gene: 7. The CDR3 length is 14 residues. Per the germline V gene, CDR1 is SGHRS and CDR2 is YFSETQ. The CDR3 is CASSATGGLAEAFF. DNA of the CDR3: TGCGCCAGCAGTGCGACAGGGGGCTTGGCTGAAGCTTTCTTT.

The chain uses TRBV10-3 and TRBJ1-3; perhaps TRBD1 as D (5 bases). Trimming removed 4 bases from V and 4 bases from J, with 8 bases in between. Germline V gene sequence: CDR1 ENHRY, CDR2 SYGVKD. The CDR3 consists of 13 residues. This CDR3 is CAISGGVGNTIYF. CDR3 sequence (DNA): TGTGCCATCAGTGGGGGGGTCGGAAACACCATATATTTT.

Here the CDR3 reads CASRSQVTNTEAFF. The CDR3 DNA reads TGTGCCAGTAGGTCACAGGTTACCAACACTGAAGCTTTCTTT. The rearrangement links TRBV19 to TRBJ1-1; D is perhaps TRBD1 (5 bases). Per the germline V gene, CDR1 is LNHDA and CDR2 is SQIVND (reference sequence). Trimming stripped 6 bases from V and 2 bases from J, with 13 bases between. The CDR3 extends over 14 amino acids.

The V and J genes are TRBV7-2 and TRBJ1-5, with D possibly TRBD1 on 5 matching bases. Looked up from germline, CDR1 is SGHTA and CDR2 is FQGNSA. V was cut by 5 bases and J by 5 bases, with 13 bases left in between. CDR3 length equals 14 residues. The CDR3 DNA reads TGTGCCAGCAGCACGGACACCTTTGATCAGCCCCAGCATTTT. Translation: CASSTDTFDQPQHF.

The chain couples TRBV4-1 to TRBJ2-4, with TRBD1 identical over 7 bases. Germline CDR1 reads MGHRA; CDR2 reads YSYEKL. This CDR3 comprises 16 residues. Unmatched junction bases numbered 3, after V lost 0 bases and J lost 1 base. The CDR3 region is CASSQDETGAKNIQYF. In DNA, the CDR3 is TGCGCCAGCAGCCAAGATGAGACAGGGGCCAAAAACATTCAGTACTTC.

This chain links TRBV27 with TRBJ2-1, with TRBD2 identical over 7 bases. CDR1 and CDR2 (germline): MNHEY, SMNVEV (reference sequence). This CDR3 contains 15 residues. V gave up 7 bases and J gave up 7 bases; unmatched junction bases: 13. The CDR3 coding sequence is TGTGCCAGCACTAGGGAGGGAGGGCCTTGGAATGAGCAGTTCTTC. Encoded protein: CASTREGGPWNEQFF.

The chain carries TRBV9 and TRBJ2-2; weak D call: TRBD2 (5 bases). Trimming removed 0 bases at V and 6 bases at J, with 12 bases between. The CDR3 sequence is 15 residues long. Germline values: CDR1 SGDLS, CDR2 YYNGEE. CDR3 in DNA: TGTGCCAGCAGCGTAGGATCGAGGGTTGCCGGGGAGCTGTTTTTT. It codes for CASSVGSRVAGELFF.

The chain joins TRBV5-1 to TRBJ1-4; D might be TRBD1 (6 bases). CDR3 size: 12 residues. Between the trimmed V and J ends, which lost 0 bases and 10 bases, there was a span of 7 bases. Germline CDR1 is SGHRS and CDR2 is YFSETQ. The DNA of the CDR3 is TGCGCCAGCAGCTTGGAGGGGGTAAAACTGTTTTTT. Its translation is CASSLEGVKLFF.